This TCR beta chain stems from a study of T cell responses to AZD1222 COVID-19 vaccine. Study results and caveats: No repertoire was sampled before or during the peak T cell response, only after it. Donor demographics were predominantly white British with a female majority; clonal diversity may be underestimated. Seropositive status at baseline applied to only five to seven AZD1222 recipients.

The length of the CDR3 is 16 residues. Losses at the gene ends were 1 base for V and 6 bases for J; bases not matched to a gene: 9. CDR1 SGHVS and CDR2 FNYEAQ come from the germline V gene. To note about this clone: Antigen: not known.

The data were produced by immunoSEQ multiplex PCR, yet TCRdb's version contains in-frame clones alone and is incomplete. The sample contains under 140,000 clones, 81% of which appear only once. The source material was peripheral blood, sampled on day 0 of AZD1222 vaccination. The genes are TRBV7-6 and TRBJ2-7, with TRBD2 matching 10 bases. This TCR was sampled from an adult in good health. The CDR3 here is CASSLVGSGRASEQYF. DNA for the CDR3: TGTGCCAGCAGCTTAGTGGGAAGCGGGAGGGCGAGCGAGCAGTACTTC.